These T cell receptor beta chains were read from a single sample in a study of cytomegalovirus exposure and HLA in healthy donors. Profiling relied on immunoSEQ multiplex PCR, and the TCRdb table lists in-frame clones only, not all of them. The repertoire has fewer than 250,000 clones, 83% of them found once; the top ten carry less than 2%. Sample: PBMCs. Receptor source: a man between 35 and 55 years old in good health and CMV-seropositive. Each CDR3 is given with its conserved first and last residue. The order of the fields is V gene, D gene, J gene, clone size, CDR3 protein, CDR3 DNA. The D gene is left open where the match is weak. Clone size is given for some rows only: seen once, a few or many times, or a class if the clone is expanded.

v_gene: TRBV6-5
d_gene: TRBD1
j_gene: TRBJ2-3
abundance: -
CDR3aa: CASSYSGTGEYSQYF
CDR3nt: TGTGCCAGCAGTTACTCTGGGACAGGGGAATATTCGCAGTATTTT

v_gene: TRBV6-5
d_gene: TRBD2
j_gene: TRBJ2-1
abundance: -
CDR3aa: CASSYFLAGSYNEQFF
CDR3nt: TGTGCCAGCAGTTACTTCTTAGCGGGCTCCTACAATGAGCAGTTCTTC

v_gene: TRBV19
d_gene: -
j_gene: TRBJ2-1
abundance: -
CDR3aa: CASSIYTGDFSYNEQFF
CDR3nt: TGTGCCAGTAGTATTTACACGGGAGATTTCTCCTACAATGAGCAGTTCTTC

v_gene: TRBV5-5
d_gene: -
j_gene: TRBJ2-5
abundance: -
CDR3aa: CASSLGVGQETQYF
CDR3nt: TGTGCCAGCAGCTTAGGGGTGGGCCAAGAGACCCAGTACTTC

v_gene: TRBV9
d_gene: TRBD2
j_gene: TRBJ2-2
abundance: -
CDR3aa: CASSSRLAGTGELFF
CDR3nt: TGTGCCAGCAGCTCGAGACTAGCGGGTACCGGGGAGCTGTTTTTT

v_gene: TRBV6-5
d_gene: -
j_gene: TRBJ2-5
abundance: -
CDR3aa: CASSYRVQETQYF
CDR3nt: TGTGCCAGCAGTTACAGAGTCCAAGAGACCCAGTACTTC

v_gene: TRBV5-5
d_gene: -
j_gene: TRBJ2-3
abundance: -
CDR3aa: CASSVTSPGHTQYF
CDR3nt: TGTGCCAGCAGCGTTACTAGCCCGGGGCATACGCAGTATTTT

v_gene: TRBV7-9
d_gene: TRBD1
j_gene: TRBJ2-7
abundance: -
CDR3aa: CASSLTVQGPTTKQYF
CDR3nt: TGTGCCAGCAGCTTGACCGTACAGGGGCCTACTACGAAGCAGTACTTC

v_gene: TRBV4-2
d_gene: TRBD1
j_gene: TRBJ1-1
abundance: -
CDR3aa: CASSQRDRNTEAFF
CDR3nt: TGTGCCAGCAGCCAACGGGACAGGAACACTGAAGCTTTCTTT

v_gene: TRBV10-3
d_gene: -
j_gene: TRBJ1-1
abundance: -
CDR3aa: CAISPDRTEAFF
CDR3nt: TGTGCCATCAGCCCAGACAGAACTGAAGCTTTCTTT

v_gene: TRBV4-2
d_gene: TRBD2
j_gene: TRBJ2-7
abundance: -
CDR3aa: CASSQDASGTSGSWGSYEQYF
CDR3nt: TGTGCCAGCAGCCAAGATGCTTCGGGGACTAGCGGGTCATGGGGCTCCTACGAGCAGTACTTC

v_gene: TRBV21-1
d_gene: -
j_gene: TRBJ1-5
abundance: -
CDR3aa: CASSKTPSTGDYYQPQHF
CDR3nt: TGTGCCAGCAGCAAAACCCCCTCGACAGGGGACTATTATCAGCCCCAGCATTTT

v_gene: TRBV5-1
d_gene: TRBD2
j_gene: TRBJ2-3
abundance: -
CDR3aa: CASSLAVAGTSTDTQYF
CDR3nt: TGCGCCAGCAGCTTGGCGGTAGCGGGAACTAGCACAGATACGCAGTATTTT

v_gene: TRBV28
d_gene: TRBD1
j_gene: TRBJ2-3
abundance: -
CDR3aa: CASSIPRGWTDTQYF
CDR3nt: TGTGCCAGCAGCATCCCCAGGGGGTGGACAGATACGCAGTATTTT

v_gene: TRBV28
d_gene: TRBD2
j_gene: TRBJ2-1
abundance: once
CDR3aa: CASTCLGAAGGTYNEQFF
CDR3nt: TGTGCCAGCACCTGCCTTGGAGCAGCGGGGGGGACCTACAATGAGCAGTTCTTC